The clone carrying this TCR beta chain has a single count. The germline CDR1 and CDR2 sequences are SGDLS and YYNGEE. This CDR3 has 14 amino acids. J lost 7 bases, V lost 2 bases, and 7 bases had no gene match. As handled by the study authors: Amplification of reference gene primers provided the estimated nucleated cell counts. The protocol was immunoSEQ multiplex PCR, while the TCRdb copy is restricted to in-frame clones and leaves out a portion. V and J calls and clone size are as listed in that table; D and trimming were resolved from the DNA. The profile shows 250,000 to 300,000 clones, roughly 87% of them singletons. These data originate in a study of blood T cell repertoires in COVID-19. About the research overall: The United States, Italy and Spain provided the acute and convalescent COVID-19 samples. Sources were T cells, B-cell-depleted T cells, or PBMCs; the material itself was cDNA or gDNA.

V gene TRBV9 combines with J gene TRBJ1-2; 8 nucleotides align to TRBD1. The source of this sequence is a woman aged 45-60 years who had recovered from COVID-19. Input material: peripheral blood. CDR3 in amino acids: CASSVTGDLSGYTF. In nucleotides, the CDR3 is TGTGCCAGCAGCGTGACAGGGGATCTCTCTGGCTACACCTTC.